These T cell receptor beta chains were read from a single sample in a study of beta chain features in type 1 diabetes. Sequencing used immunoSEQ multiplex PCR; TCRdb keeps in-frame clones, though not all of them. The top ten clones hold about 0.025% of a sample with about 900,000 clones, roughly 15% of them seen once. The sample consisted of naive CD4+ T cells from blood. The receptors were gathered from a woman under 30 in good health. Each CDR3 is given with its conserved first and last residue.

v_call: TRBV11-2
j_call: TRBJ2-5
cdr3_length: 17
cdr3_aa: CASSPDLRLAFGETQYF

v_call: TRBV7-2
j_call: TRBJ1-2
cdr3_length: 14
cdr3_aa: CASSPSWGGNGYTF

v_call: TRBV14
j_call: TRBJ2-2
cdr3_length: 15
cdr3_aa: CASSQARLSTGELFF

v_call: TRBV4-3
j_call: TRBJ2-1
cdr3_length: 18
cdr3_aa: CASSHRGQTSGTPNEQFF

v_call: TRBV7-9
j_call: TRBJ1-3
cdr3_length: 15
cdr3_aa: CASSPGQASGNTIYF

v_call: TRBV9
j_call: TRBJ2-3
cdr3_length: 15
cdr3_aa: CASSLSGRDEDTQYF

v_call: TRBV4-2
j_call: TRBJ2-3
cdr3_length: 16
cdr3_aa: CASRQNTRGRPDTQYF

v_call: TRBV5-6
j_call: TRBJ1-5
cdr3_length: 15
cdr3_aa: CASSLDGTTNQPQHF

v_call: TRBV2
j_call: TRBJ2-1
cdr3_length: 14
cdr3_aa: CASEAASSYNEQFF

v_call: TRBV10-1
j_call: TRBJ2-7
cdr3_length: 13
cdr3_aa: CASSGGTRHEQYF

v_call: TRBV28
j_call: TRBJ2-3
cdr3_length: 15
cdr3_aa: CASSRLAGVADTQYF

v_call: TRBV5-8
j_call: TRBJ1-3
cdr3_length: 13
cdr3_aa: CASSRDSGNTIYF

v_call: TRBV6-5
j_call: TRBJ2-7
cdr3_length: 14
cdr3_aa: CASSYPGQGYEQYF

v_call: TRBV5-6
j_call: TRBJ1-1
cdr3_length: 14
cdr3_aa: CASRPRTEVAEAFF

v_call: TRBV5-6
j_call: TRBJ2-1
cdr3_length: 13
cdr3_aa: CASSLVGGNEQFF

v_call: TRBV7-9
j_call: TRBJ2-2
cdr3_length: 17
cdr3_aa: CASSLVPIAGTTGELFF

v_call: TRBV18
j_call: TRBJ2-2
cdr3_length: 14
cdr3_aa: CASSPVGSTGELFF

v_call: TRBV27
j_call: TRBJ2-6
cdr3_length: 16
cdr3_aa: CASKLSGMSGANVLTF

v_call: TRBV4-2
j_call: TRBJ2-1
cdr3_length: 14
cdr3_aa: CASSTGPGGNEQFF

v_call: TRBV7-9
j_call: TRBJ2-1
cdr3_length: 14
cdr3_aa: CASSLGGLGNEQFF

v_call: TRBV2
j_call: NA
cdr3_length: 14
cdr3_aa: CASTGTGGSREQYF

v_call: TRBV5-5
j_call: TRBJ2-2
cdr3_length: 17
cdr3_aa: CASSFAPSGAATGELFF

v_call: TRBV10-3
j_call: TRBJ1-1
cdr3_length: 14
cdr3_aa: CAISLNSRAAEAFF

v_call: TRBV29-1
j_call: TRBJ2-3
cdr3_length: 13
cdr3_aa: CSVGLAGTDTQYF

v_call: TRBV4-1
j_call: TRBJ2-3
cdr3_length: 14
cdr3_aa: CASSQGLSTDTQYF

v_call: TRBV4-2
j_call: TRBJ2-6
cdr3_length: 14
cdr3_aa: CASSHNSGANVLTF

v_call: TRBV5-1
j_call: TRBJ2-3
cdr3_length: 21
cdr3_aa: CASSLMQSGAAGGESTDTQYF

v_call: TRBV5-1
j_call: TRBJ2-7
cdr3_length: 15
cdr3_aa: CASRGPGQGSYEQYF

v_call: TRBV7-3
j_call: TRBJ1-4
cdr3_length: 14
cdr3_aa: CASSLEAGSEKLFF

v_call: TRBV9
j_call: TRBJ2-1
cdr3_length: 18
cdr3_aa: CASSVVGGTGGTYNEQFF

v_call: TRBV2
j_call: TRBJ2-2
cdr3_length: 16
cdr3_aa: CASKIRAGTNTGELFF

v_call: TRBV6-1
j_call: TRBJ1-4
cdr3_length: 11
cdr3_aa: CASSYGEKLFF

v_call: TRBV5-1
j_call: TRBJ2-1
cdr3_length: 15
cdr3_aa: CASMLGYRGNNEQFF

v_call: TRBV29-1
j_call: TRBJ2-3
cdr3_length: 12
cdr3_aa: CSVPTNTDTQYF

v_call: TRBV15
j_call: TRBJ2-1
cdr3_length: 19
cdr3_aa: CATSRALGLAGGPNNEQFF

v_call: TRBV5-4
j_call: TRBJ2-7
cdr3_length: 16
cdr3_aa: CASSRLHQSGNYEQYF

v_call: TRBV5-5
j_call: TRBJ1-2
cdr3_length: 13
cdr3_aa: CASSLAGNYGYTF

v_call: TRBV2
j_call: TRBJ2-2
cdr3_length: 16
cdr3_aa: CASSEMSGTNTGELFF